This TCR beta chain was found in a study of OX40 agonist ivuxolimab in advanced cancers. Study-level background: People who had prior anti-PD-1, anti-PD-L1 or anti-CTLA-4 therapy could take part, and roughly 40% had some.

Sequenced by immunoSEQ multiplex PCR; TCRdb stores in-frame clones only, minus some. In the table there are 82,000 or so clones, approximately 90% of which are singletons. From germline, CDR1 is MGHRA and CDR2 YSYEKL. V gave up 1 base and J gave up 5 bases, with 15 bases separating them. There are 15 residues in the CDR3. Drawing of blood for sampling happened at baseline, at cycle 4 day 1, and at cycle 7 day 1. The sequence derives from an adult with an advanced solid tumor such as melanoma, head and neck, liver or kidney cancer. Sample: CD4+ or CD8+ T cells sorted from blood, taken in a trial of the OX40 agonist ivuxolimab. J is TRBJ2-7 and V is TRBV4-1; a weak D match, TRBD2 (5 bases). CDR3 sequence (DNA): TGCGCCAGCAGCCAAGCGGACCGGGGAAAGGACGAGCAGTACTTC. Translating it yields CASSQADRGKDEQYF.